The 8 T cell receptor beta chains presented below share a single source sample, sequenced in a study of vaccination effects on CD4 cells after COVID-19. Their antigen targets remain unknown. Clones were sequenced by immunoSEQ multiplex PCR, and TCRdb holds only the in-frame ones, with some missing. The sample has 78,000 or so clones, 78% seen once. Antigen-specific CD4+ T cells were expanded (with viral peptide pools) by the ViraFEST assay ahead of sequencing. When around 10 days of culture had elapsed, CD4+ T cells were isolated. The study found no prior SARS-CoV-2 infection in the vaccine recipients, who tested negative for nucleocapsid antibodies. The starting material was CD4+ T cells from PBMCs cultured with SARS-CoV-2 spike peptides, obtained before COVID-19 vaccination. These receptors all stem from a human donor who received a COVID-19 vaccine.

The chain uses TRBV7-8 and TRBJ2-2; D remains unclear. V shed 3 bases and J shed 2 bases, with 4 bases lying between them. Germline V CDR1 and CDR2: SGHVS, FQNEAQ. CDR3 size: 13 residues. The CDR3, as DNA: TGTGCCAGCAGCTTGGGAAACACCGGGGAGCTGTTTTTT. Translated: CASSLGNTGELFF.

The chain links TRBV2 to TRBJ1-2; D perhaps matches TRBD1 (5 bases). V dropped 3 bases and J dropped 7 bases, with 12 bases sitting between them. The CDR3 sequence is 13 residues long. Germline V gene sequence: CDR1 SNHLY, CDR2 FYNNEI. CDR3 nucleotides: TGTGCCAGCAGTGATCAGGGCTTAGGTGGCTACACCTTC. The encoded protein is CASSDQGLGGYTF.

This chain joins TRBV9 and TRBJ2-1; D uncertain. This CDR3 comprises 15 residues. Trimming removed 0 bases at V and 6 bases at J, with 13 bases between. CDR1 is SGDLS and CDR2 is YYNGEE in the germline V gene. The CDR3 spells CASSVASQARNEQFF. The CDR3 bases are TGTGCCAGCAGCGTAGCTTCACAAGCACGCAATGAGCAGTTCTTC. The full variable domain, with the rest looked up from reference TRBV9 and TRBJ2-1, is DSGVTQTPKHLITATGQRVTLRCSPRSGDLSVYWYQQSLDQGLQFLIQYYNGEERAKGNILERFSAQQFPDLHSELNLSSLELGDSALYFCASSVASQARNEQFFGPGTRLTVL.

J is TRBJ2-7 and V is TRBV6-1; 8 bases are shared with TRBD1. The junction had 13 bases not matched to a gene; V was cut back by 1 base and J by 5 bases. The CDR3 length is 17 residues. Germline V gene lookup returns CDR1 MNHNS and CDR2 SASEGT. CDR3 protein: CASSEERGQGVGHEQYV. CDR3 bases: TGTGCCAGCAGTGAAGAGCGAGGACAGGGAGTCGGGCACGAGCAGTACGTC.

This chain uses TRBV30 with TRBJ1-2; D possibly corresponds to TRBD1 (5 bases). Germline CDR1 is GTSNPN and CDR2 is SVGIG (reference sequence). The CDR3 is 14 residues long. V was clipped by 4 bases and J by 5 bases, with 17 bases between them. The CDR3 DNA sequence: TGTGCCTGGACGAGGGGCGCCGGATTTTATGGCTACACCTTC. Its protein product is CAWTRGAGFYGYTF.

This sequence joins TRBV6-5 and TRBJ1-5; no clear D. The CDR3 length is 14 residues. Germline V gene sequence: CDR1 MNHEY, CDR2 SVGAGI. Trimming left V 7 bases short and J 0 bases short, with 10 bases between. The CDR3 spells CASKSLNSNQPQHF. Here the CDR3 DNA reads TGTGCCAGCAAATCCCTCAATAGCAATCAGCCCCAGCATTTT.

The CDR3 bases are TGTGCCAGCAGCCCCCGTCGGTCGGGTGAGGACATTCAGTACTTC. Its protein is CASSPRRSGEDIQYF. The genes are TRBV9 and TRBJ2-4; no definite D call. This CDR3 is built from 15 residues. The germline V gene has CDR1 SGDLS and CDR2 YYNGEE. Trimming removed 4 bases at V and 8 bases at J, with 19 bases between.

Here the CDR3 reads CATSDAGPGQGTGELFF. The CDR3 DNA reads as TGTGCCACCAGTGATGCCGGACCGGGACAGGGTACCGGGGAGCTGTTTTTT. The gene calls are TRBV24-1 and TRBJ2-2; 9 bases fit TRBD1. Trimming took 3 bases from V and 5 from J; bases not matched to a gene: 9. The CDR3 loop spans 17 amino acids. Germline CDR1 reads KGHDR; CDR2 reads SFDVKD.